This is a list of T cell receptor beta chains from one sample in a study of technical replicates of blood from several donors. The data were produced by immunoSEQ multiplex PCR, yet TCRdb's version contains in-frame clones alone and is incomplete. The sample lists 70,000 to 95,000 clones; about 94% were seen once. Material for sequencing was T cells isolated from PBMCs. All receptors derive from a human donor in good health. Each CDR3 is given with its conserved first and last residue. The order of the fields is J gene, D gene, V gene, clone size, CDR3 DNA, CDR3 protein. D genes are given only for firm matches. The listing skips clone size in some rows; elsewhere it reads once, few, many or a size class.

J: TRBJ2-7
D: -
V: TRBV7-9
size: -
DNA: TGTGCCAGCAGCCCCCGGTCCGCTTACGAGCAGTACTTC
CDR3: CASSPRSAYEQYF

J: TRBJ2-1
D: TRBD2
V: TRBV27
size: -
DNA: TGTGCCAGCAGCCCGACTAGCTTGGGCAATGAGCAGTTCTTC
CDR3: CASSPTSLGNEQFF

J: TRBJ1-2
D: TRBD1
V: TRBV29-1
size: once
DNA: TGCAGCGTGCGGACAGGGACCTATGGCTACACCTTC
CDR3: CSVRTGTYGYTF

J: TRBJ1-2
D: -
V: TRBV6-5
size: -
DNA: TGTGCCAGCAGTTACGGTCACAGGGAAAAGTACACCTTC
CDR3: CASSYGHREKYTF

J: TRBJ1-5
D: TRBD1
V: TRBV30
size: -
DNA: TGTGCCTGGAGGGCTCCCGGGACAGGGCTTAGCAATCAGCCCCAGCATTTT
CDR3: CAWRAPGTGLSNQPQHF

J: TRBJ2-2
D: -
V: TRBV4-1
size: -
DNA: TGCGCCAGCAGCTATGCGAACACCGGGGAGCTGTTTTTT
CDR3: CASSYANTGELFF

J: TRBJ2-2
D: -
V: TRBV29-1
size: -
DNA: TGCAGCGCCGCGGAACGAGGAGAGCTGTTTTTT
CDR3: CSAAERGELFF

J: TRBJ1-1
D: -
V: TRBV5-1
size: -
DNA: TGCGCCAGCAGCTCCTACACAGGGATTGAAGCTTTCTTT
CDR3: CASSSYTGIEAFF

J: TRBJ2-1
D: TRBD1
V: TRBV5-1
size: -
DNA: TGCGCCAGCAGCTCGACAGGGGGCCCTTACAATGAGCAGTTCTTC
CDR3: CASSSTGGPYNEQFF

J: TRBJ1-3
D: TRBD1
V: TRBV2
size: -
DNA: TGTGCCAGCAGTCCGACAGGGGGCGAGAACACCATATATTTT
CDR3: CASSPTGGENTIYF